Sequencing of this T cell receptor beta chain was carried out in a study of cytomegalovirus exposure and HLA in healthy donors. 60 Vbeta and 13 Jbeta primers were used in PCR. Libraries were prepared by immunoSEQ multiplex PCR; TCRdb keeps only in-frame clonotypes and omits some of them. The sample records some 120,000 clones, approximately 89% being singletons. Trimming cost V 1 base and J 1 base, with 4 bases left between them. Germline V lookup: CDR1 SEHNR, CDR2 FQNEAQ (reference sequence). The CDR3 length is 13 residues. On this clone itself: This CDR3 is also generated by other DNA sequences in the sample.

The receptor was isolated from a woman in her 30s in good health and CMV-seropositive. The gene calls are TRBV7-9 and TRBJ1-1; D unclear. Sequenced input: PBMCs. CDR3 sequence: CASSLGQNTEAFF. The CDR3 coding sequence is TGTGCCAGCAGCTTAGGACAGAACACTGAAGCTTTCTTT.